The rows below give T cell receptor beta chains drawn from one sample of a study of T cell responses to AZD1222 COVID-19 vaccine. Repertoires were generated with immunoSEQ multiplex PCR, while TCRdb's copy carries only in-frame clones and drops some. The sample holds roughly 200,000 clones, around nine tenths seen once. This material consisted of peripheral blood, taken on day 0 of AZD1222 vaccination. These receptors all come from an adult in good health. Both conserved end residues are part of each CDR3. Each record gives: CDR3 length, V gene, clone size, D gene, J gene, CDR3 protein, CDR3 DNA. A D gene is named only where the DNA matches it firmly. Some rows have no size entry. The others give once, few or many, or a class for an expanded clone.

>12|TRBV28|-|-|TRBJ2-2
CASRLLAGELFF
TGTGCCAGCAGACTTTTAGCTGGGGAGCTGTTTTTT
>16|TRBV4-1|once|-|TRBJ2-7
CASSQVGAAFSYEQYF
TGCGCCAGCAGCCAAGTGGGGGCCGCGTTTAGTTACGAGCAGTACTTC
>14|TRBV2|-|TRBD1|TRBJ1-1
CASSSDRGSGEAFF
TGTGCCAGCAGCTCTGACAGGGGGTCGGGTGAAGCTTTCTTT
>12|TRBV7-9|-|-|TRBJ2-7
CASSLRSYEQYF
TGTGCCAGCAGCCTTCGCTCCTACGAGCAGTACTTC
>16|TRBV3-1/TRBV3-2|-|TRBD2|TRBJ2-5
CASSLQRTSDQETQYF
TGTGCCAGCAGCCTCCAAAGGACTAGCGATCAAGAGACCCAGTACTTC
>14|TRBV2|-|-|TRBJ1-3
CASMAMGLGNTIYF
TGTGCCAGCATGGCTATGGGGTTGGGAAACACCATATATTTT
>16|TRBV7-6|-|TRBD1|TRBJ2-7
CASSLTPGQGAYEQYF
TGTGCCAGCAGCTTAACCCCGGGACAGGGGGCCTACGAGCAGTACTTC
>18|TRBV30|once|TRBD1|TRBJ2-6
CAWSPRQGAKSGANVLTF
TGTGCCTGGAGTCCGAGACAGGGGGCAAAGTCTGGGGCCAACGTCCTGACTTTC
>14|TRBV10-3|-|TRBD1|TRBJ1-5
CAIRATGGVQPQHF
TGTGCCATCAGGGCCACAGGGGGCGTTCAGCCCCAGCATTTT
>15|TRBV6-6|-|-|TRBJ2-7
CASTPARADFYEQYF
TGTGCCAGCACACCCGCCCGGGCAGATTTTTACGAGCAGTACTTC
>13|TRBV9|-|TRBD1|TRBJ1-6
CASSPGQGSPLHF
TGTGCCAGCAGCCCCGGACAGGGCTCACCCCTCCACTTT
>14|TRBV27|few|-|TRBJ1-6
CASSLVNHNQLLHF
TGTGCCAGCAGTTTAGTCAACCACAACCAACTCCTCCACTTT
>11|TRBV29-1|-|-|TRBJ1-2
CSVRTVYGYTF
TGCAGCGTAAGGACGGTCTATGGCTACACCTTC
>13|TRBV2|-|-|TRBJ1-6
CASRTEYNSPLHF
TGTGCCAGCAGGACAGAATATAATTCACCCCTCCACTTT
>15|TRBV5-1|-|-|TRBJ1-1
CASSLEGGGNTEAFF
TGCGCCAGCAGCCTCGAGGGTGGCGGGAACACTGAAGCTTTCTTT
>13|TRBV20-1|-|-|TRBJ1-5
CSASFQQNQPQHF
TGCAGTGCTAGTTTTCAGCAAAATCAGCCCCAGCATTTT
>15|TRBV5-5|-|-|TRBJ1-4
CASSLRGGTYEKLFF
TGTGCCAGCAGCTTAAGGGGTGGGACGTATGAAAAACTGTTTTTT
>15|TRBV4-3|-|-|TRBJ2-1
CASSQALGSFYEQFF
TGCGCCAGCAGCCAAGCTTTAGGGTCATTTTATGAGCAGTTCTTC
>13|TRBV2|once|-|TRBJ1-1
CASGGTGYTEAFF
TGTGCCAGCGGGGGAACAGGTTACACTGAAGCTTTCTTT
>19|TRBV10-2|-|-|TRBJ2-5
CASSESARGGTGKQETQYF
TGCGCCAGCAGTGAGTCGGCCCGGGGAGGGACAGGAAAACAAGAGACCCAGTACTTC
>12|TRBV19|-|-|TRBJ1-1
CASSREGTEAFF
TGTGCCAGTAGTAGGGAAGGCACTGAAGCTTTCTTT
>16|TRBV6-6|-|TRBD1|TRBJ1-3
CASSYPTGGGGNTIYF
TGTGCCAGCAGTTACCCAACAGGGGGAGGGGGAAACACCATATATTTT
>11|TRBV7-2|-|-|TRBJ2-4
CASSSRNIQYF
TGTGCCAGCAGCAGCCGCAACATTCAGTACTTC
>14|TRBV2|-|TRBD1|TRBJ1-4
CASRMTGGYEKLFF
TGTGCCAGCAGGATGACAGGGGGCTATGAAAAACTGTTTTTT
>13|TRBV7-2|-|-|TRBJ2-7
CASSNRQSYEQYF
TGTGCCAGCAGCAACCGACAGTCCTACGAGCAGTACTTC
>15|TRBV19|once|-|TRBJ1-6
CASTPGPGYNSPLHF
TGTGCCAGTACCCCGGGCCCGGGATATAATTCACCCCTCCACTTT
>16|TRBV5-4|few|TRBD1|TRBJ1-6
CASSLGTGANNSPLHF
TGTGCCAGCAGCTTGGGGACAGGGGCCAATAATTCACCCCTCCACTTT
>15|TRBV14|-|-|TRBJ1-4
CASSQGAGTNEKLFF
TGTGCCAGCAGCCAAGGGGCAGGGACTAATGAAAAACTGTTTTTT
>15|TRBV18|-|TRBD1|TRBJ1-2
CASSPPDLTGIPITF
TGTGCCAGCTCACCCCCCGACCTGACAGGGATCCCGATCACCTTC
>15|TRBV15|-|-|TRBJ1-2
CATSRERGRGYGYTF
TGTGCCACCAGCAGAGAGCGGGGACGCGGCTATGGCTACACCTTC
>14|TRBV3-1/TRBV3-2|-|-|TRBJ2-2
CASSQGDRFGELFF
TGTGCCAGCAGCCAAGGAGATAGGTTCGGGGAGCTGTTTTTT
>15|TRBV5-1|few|-|TRBJ2-7
CASSLGAGRTYEQYF
TGCGCCAGCAGCTTGGGCGCAGGGAGGACCTACGAGCAGTACTTC
>15|TRBV5-1|-|TRBD2|TRBJ2-5
CASSPSGGAGETQYF
TGCGCCAGCAGCCCAAGCGGGGGGGCCGGGGAGACCCAGTACTTC
>14|TRBV29-1|-|TRBD2|TRBJ2-3
CSVGGGSNTDTQYF
TGCAGCGTTGGCGGGGGGTCTAACACAGATACGCAGTATTTT
>13|TRBV2|-|-|TRBJ2-5
CASSEGSRETQYF
TGTGCCAGCAGTGAGGGTAGCCGGGAGACCCAGTACTTC
>15|TRBV19|-|-|TRBJ2-3
CASSLGSSGIDTQYF
TGTGCCAGTTCCCTGGGGAGCTCCGGGATAGATACGCAGTATTTT
>16|TRBV9|-|TRBD2|TRBJ2-3
CASSVGSGGAADTQYF
TGTGCCAGCAGCGTAGGCAGCGGGGGGGCCGCAGATACGCAGTATTTT
>13|TRBV7-3|-|TRBD1|TRBJ1-2
CASSSTGVDGYTF
TGTGCCAGCAGCTCGACAGGGGTTGATGGCTACACCTTC
>14|TRBV7-9|-|-|TRBJ2-5
CASSLKLDDETQYF
TGTGCCAGCAGCTTAAAACTAGATGACGAGACCCAGTACTTC
>15|TRBV7-8|-|-|TRBJ2-1
CASSLGYQGVNEQFF
TGTGCCAGCAGCTTAGGGTACCAGGGCGTCAATGAGCAGTTCTTC
>15|TRBV28|-|TRBD1|TRBJ1-3
CASRPGQAVGNTIYF
TGTGCCAGCAGACCGGGACAGGCTGTTGGAAACACCATATATTTT